One sample yielded the 8 T cell receptor beta chains listed below, sequenced in a study of blood T cell repertoires in COVID-19. Assay: immunoSEQ multiplex PCR; the TCRdb copy retains only in-frame clones and omits some. The data contain 200,000 to 250,000 clones, 82% of them singletons. Material: PBMCs or T cells enriched from blood (not recorded which). The receptors originated from a woman aged 60 to 75 who had recovered from COVID-19.

The gene calls are TRBV16 and TRBJ2-1; 10 nucleotides match TRBD2. The length of the CDR3 is 18 residues. Germline CDR1 and CDR2: KGHSY and FQNENV. After removal of 0 bases from V and 0 bases from J, the junction contained 5 bases not matched to a gene. CDR3 loop: CASSQSKRGGSSYNEQFF. Here the CDR3 DNA reads TGTGCCAGCAGCCAATCGAAGCGGGGGGGGAGCTCCTACAATGAGCAGTTCTTC.

The chain uses TRBV4-1 and TRBJ1-2, with D possibly being TRBD1 (5 bases). The CDR3 loop spans 12 amino acids. V was trimmed by 7 bases and J by 3 bases, leaving 9 bases between them. In germline, CDR1 is MGHRA, CDR2 YSYEKL. The CDR3 loop is CASNQGDYGYTF. The CDR3 DNA is TGCGCCAGCAACCAGGGAGACTATGGCTACACCTTC.

The gene calls are TRBV6-5 and TRBJ1-5, with 8 nucleotides matching TRBD1. CDR1 is MNHEY, CDR2 SVGAGI, per germline. CDR3 length equals 15 residues. Trimming at V came to 6 bases and at J to 7 bases, leaving 11 bases not matched to a gene. The CDR3 sequence is CASSRTVTGGQPQHF. In nucleotides, the CDR3 is TGTGCCAGCAGCAGAACCGTAACAGGGGGACAGCCCCAGCATTTT.

The V gene is TRBV19, the J gene TRBJ1-2; 10 bases are a match to TRBD1. Unmatched junction bases numbered 7, after V lost 5 bases and J lost 4 bases. CDR1 and CDR2 from the germline V gene are LNHDA and SQIVND (reference sequence). The CDR3 runs 15 residues. The CDR3 DNA follows: TGTGCCAGTAGTGCAACGGACAGGGGGGGCTATGGCTACACCTTC. This codes for CASSATDRGGYGYTF.

CDR3 nucleotides: TGTGCCAGCAGCTTGGGAGGGGGCACTGAAGCTTTCTTT. Its protein is CASSLGGGTEAFF. This chain links TRBV5-8 with TRBJ1-1, with a possible D match to TRBD1 (6 bases). Trimming cost V 0 bases and J 4 bases, with 7 bases left between them. This CDR3 comprises 13 residues. Germline V gives CDR1 SGHTS, CDR2 YDEGEE.

The chain joins TRBV7-6 to TRBJ2-5, with a tentative D call TRBD2 (7 bases). CDR1 SGHVS and CDR2 FNYEAQ come from the germline V gene. The CDR3 covers 16 residues. Trimming shortened V by 1 base and J by 2 bases, and 14 bases separated the two germline ends. Here the CDR3 reads CASSLVGGAGQETQYF. CDR3 DNA: TGTGCCAGCAGCTTAGTAGGGGGGGCAGGGCAAGAGACCCAGTACTTC.

The chain recombines TRBV6-5 with TRBJ2-1, with 13 bases aligning to TRBD2. V lost 6 bases and J lost 6; bases outside the gene matches: 5. The CDR3 has 15 residues. The germline V gene has CDR1 MNHEY and CDR2 SVGAGI. The CDR3 DNA sequence: TGTGCCAGCAGGTCACTAGCGGGGGGGCTCAATGAGCAGTTCTTC. Residues: CASRSLAGGLNEQFF.

In DNA form, the CDR3 reads TGTGCCAGCAGCGGACAGGGGAGTGGGGTCAACTGGGCTGAAGCTTTCTTT. Its protein is CASSGQGSGVNWAEAFF. This chain connects TRBV7-6 to TRBJ1-1, with 9 bases identical to TRBD1. The V segment lost 5 bases and the J segment 6 bases; nucleotides outside the gene matches: 16. The germline V gene encodes CDR1 SGHVS and CDR2 FNYEAQ. CDR3 size: 17 residues.